The clone carrying this TCR beta chain was observed many times. This entry comes from a study of regulatory T cells in long-lasting Graves disease. As to time point: newly diagnosed GD, antithyroid drugs for less than 3 months. With RNA extracted from PBMCs as input, the TCR library was made. iRepertoire HTBI primers and Arm-PCR of CDR3 regions built TCR beta libraries. TCRdb re-called the multiplex PCR reads with MiXCR, one entry per CDR3 protein. Of over 350,000 distinct CDR3 sequences in the sample, over 14% were seen once. This CDR3 is 20 amino acids long. V was shortened by 2 bases and J by 2 bases, with 25 bases between the two germline ends. These data also featured in a second study, about T cells in Graves' hyperthyroidism and ophthalmopathy. That investigation notes: First-round RT-PCR with HTBI primers amplified the TCR CDR3 region.

This clonotype was obtained from a woman between 40 and 50 years old with Graves disease. The chain has TRBV12-3 or TRBV12-4 and TRBJ2-1; perhaps D is TRBD1 or TRBD2 (7 bases each). The sample consisted of peripheral blood mononuclear cells (PBMCs), taken at new diagnosis, from a patient treated with antithyroid drugs. This CDR3 reads CASSLRRGLGGSRPYNEQFF. CDR3 bases: TGTGCCAGCAGTTTACGGAGGGGGCTGGGCGGGAGCCGGCCCTACAATGAGCAGTTCTTC.